The subject of this entry is one T cell receptor beta chain. The antigen is not known. TCRdb's table, derived via immunoSEQ multiplex PCR, lists solely in-frame clones and lacks some. Of some 120,000 clones listed, around 90% are singletons. This sample is part of a study of T cell responses to AZD1222 COVID-19 vaccine. Study conclusions and caveats: As reported, nearly half of all spike-specific TCRs target variant regions that are unmutated.

The CDR3 covers 14 residues. The V and J ends lost 4 bases and 7 bases respectively, with 14 bases between them. CDR1 and CDR2 from the germline V gene are ENHRY and SYGVKD. The receptor was isolated from an adult in good health. Sequencing was performed on peripheral blood, taken on day 0 of AZD1222 vaccination. The chain is built from TRBV10-3 and TRBJ1-5; the D gene is possibly TRBD1 (5 bases). CDR3 sequence (DNA): TGTGCCATCAGTGCGGGACTGGAGTCCCAGCCCCAGCATTTT. Amino acid sequence: CAISAGLESQPQHF.